These 12 T cell receptor beta chains came from one sample sequenced in a study of human T cells and chemical hapten exposure. Time point indicated: patch test 2, 6 weeks after DPC sensitization. Treatment described: therapeutic diphenylcyclopropenone sensitization with weekly scalp DPC. TCRdb passed the RACE reads through MiXCR, listing each CDR3 protein once. The table has over 130,000 distinct CDR3 sequences, over 9.5% seen once; the top ten hold 1.3% to 1.5%. This sample comprised whole blood, obtained in connection with sensitization to the hapten diphenylcyclopropenone (DPC). The receptors shown here come from a woman aged 45-59 years with alopecia areata. Some clones in this sample may be carry-over from other donors' samples.

This clonotype has more than one count but fewer than ten. CDR3 sequence reads: CASSSGQALSNQPQHF. The DNA for the CDR3 is TGTGCCAGCAGTTCCGGACAGGCGCTTAGCAATCAGCCCCAGCATTTT. The chain is built from TRBV6-2 or TRBV6-3 and TRBJ1-5, with TRBD1 matching over 7 bases. With 4 bases clipped from V and 0 bases from J, the junction kept 6 bases outside the gene matches. Looked up from germline, CDR1 is MNHEY and CDR2 is SVGEGT. This CDR3 is built from 16 residues.

This clonotype was counted many times. The V gene is TRBV28, the J gene TRBJ2-1; D gene uncertain. This CDR3 spans 14 amino acids. V was clipped by 7 bases and J by 6 bases, with 16 bases between them. Germline CDR1 is MDHEN and CDR2 is SYDVKM. The CDR3 protein is CASTPSSVFNEQFF. CDR3 nucleotides: TGTGCCAGCACCCCGAGCTCAGTTTTCAATGAGCAGTTCTTC. The whole variable domain, filled in from reference TRBV28 and TRBJ2-1, reads DVKVTQSSRYLVKRTGEKVFLECVQDMDHENMFWYRQDPGLGLRLIYFSYDVKMKEKGDIPEGYSVSREKKERFSLILESASTNQTSMYLCASTPSSVFNEQFFGPGTRLTVL.

CDR3 residues: CASSYRVSGRSAGELFF. The DNA for the CDR3 is TGTGCCAGCAGTTACAGGGTTAGCGGGAGATCGGCCGGGGAGCTGTTTTTT. The chain employs TRBV6-5 and TRBJ2-2; 9 bases line up with TRBD2. V gave up 2 bases and J gave up 6 bases; unmatched junction bases: 10. The CDR3 has 17 residues. The germline CDR1 and CDR2 sequences are MNHEY and SVGAGI.

This clonotype has at least ten counts. CDR3 in amino acids: CATGREIDNEQFF. CDR3 DNA: TGTGCCACCGGTAGGGAGATTGACAATGAGCAGTTCTTC. The chain is built from TRBV24-1 and TRBJ2-1; D possibly corresponds to TRBD2 (5 bases). CDR3 length: 13 residues. The V end was cut by 9 bases, the J end by 5 bases, with 13 bases between. Germline V gene sequence: CDR1 KGHDR, CDR2 SFDVKD.

This clonotype came up once. The chain carries TRBV7-9 and TRBJ2-1; TRBD2 matches at 14 bases. Germline trimming cut 1 base from V and 15 bases from J; bases unmatched to any gene: 5. Looked up from germline, CDR1 is SEHNR and CDR2 is FQNEAQ (reference sequence). The CDR3 runs to 14 residues. CDR3 in amino acids: CASSLGGLAGVLFF. The CDR3 DNA is TGTGCCAGCAGCTTAGGGGGACTAGCGGGAGTTCTGTTCTTC.

The sample holds a few counts of this clonotype. This rearrangement joins TRBV29-1 to TRBJ2-1, with 15 positions matching TRBD2. The germline gives CDR1 SQVTM, CDR2 ANQGSEA. Germline trimming cut 6 bases from V and 7 bases from J; bases unmatched to any gene: 7. The CDR3 consists of 15 residues. CDR3: CSVQAGLAGGNEQFF. The CDR3 bases are TGCAGCGTCCAAGCCGGACTAGCGGGAGGGAATGAGCAGTTCTTC.

This clonotype has a count of ten or more. The chain combines TRBV11-2 with TRBJ1-2; D is perhaps TRBD1 (5 bases). Trimming removed 5 bases at V and 2 bases at J, with 18 bases between. The CDR3 covers 16 residues. Germline V gives CDR1 SGHAT, CDR2 FQNNGV. The CDR3 DNA reads TGTGCCAGCAGCCTAGCGACGGGGCGTATAAACTATGGCTACACCTTC. It specifies CASSLATGRINYGYTF. Full variable domain (rest looked up from reference TRBV11-2 and TRBJ1-2): EAGVAQSPRYKIIEKRQSVAFWCNPISGHATLYWYQQILGQGPKLLIQFQNNGVVDDSQLPKDRFSAERLKGVDSTLKIQPAKLEDSAVYLCASSLATGRINYGYTFGSGTRLTVV.

This clonotype was seen a handful of times. V gene TRBV20-1 combines with J gene TRBJ2-2; 10 bases line up with TRBD2. V shed 6 bases, J shed 6 bases, and the junction held 7 bases outside the gene matches. The CDR3 sequence is 14 residues long. CDR1 DFQATT and CDR2 SNEGSKA come from the germline V gene (reference sequence). The CDR3 DNA follows: TGCAGTGCCCGTGAGCGGGAGGGGTCCGGGGAGCTGTTTTTT. Translation: CSAREREGSGELFF.

In this sample, this clonotype turned up many times. The chain links TRBV7-3 to TRBJ2-1, with D maybe TRBD1 (6 bases). Germline V CDR1 and CDR2: SGHTA, FQGTGA. The CDR3 runs to 16 residues. Trimming left V 1 base short and J 7 bases short, with 17 bases between. The CDR3, as DNA: TGTGCCAGCAGCTTAATGAGCACAGGGTTGAGGAATGAGCAGTTCTTC. Its translation: CASSLMSTGLRNEQFF.

The rearrangement links TRBV11-2 to TRBJ2-1; D is possibly TRBD1 or TRBD2 (5 bases each). Trimming stripped 3 bases from V and 5 bases from J, with 8 bases between. The CDR3 consists of 13 residues. Germline V gene lookup returns CDR1 SGHAT and CDR2 FQNNGV. CDR3 sequence reads: CASSLGVNNEQFF. CDR3 coding DNA: TGTGCCAGCAGCTTGGGGGTTAACAATGAGCAGTTCTTC. The whole variable domain, filled in from reference TRBV11-2 and TRBJ2-1, reads EAGVAQSPRYKIIEKRQSVAFWCNPISGHATLYWYQQILGQGPKLLIQFQNNGVVDDSQLPKDRFSAERLKGVDSTLKIQPAKLEDSAVYLCASSLGVNNEQFFGPGTRLTVL.

This chain joins TRBV2 and TRBJ2-7, with D perhaps TRBD1 (5 bases). Germline values: CDR1 SNHLY, CDR2 FYNNEI. The CDR3 length is 13 residues. Trimming took off 6 bases at V and 7 bases at J, with 16 bases between the two ends. In nucleotides, the CDR3 is TGTGCCAGCAGGGTGAAGGGGCTGGGGGAGCAGTACTTC. Translation: CASRVKGLGEQYF.

This clonotype was observed a handful of times. The chain carries TRBV29-1 and TRBJ2-4; no reliable D call. Germline loops: CDR1 SQVTM, CDR2 ANQGSEA. The CDR3 runs 10 residues. Trimming pared 4 bases from V and 8 bases from J, leaving 6 bases between. In DNA, the CDR3 is TGCAGCGTTGGGGCGGACATTCAGTACTTC. Amino acid sequence: CSVGADIQYF.